This T cell receptor beta chain was observed in a study of cytomegalovirus exposure and HLA in healthy donors. General observations from the study: High specificity and sensitivity for cytomegalovirus status were reported for the classifier. Clusters of TCRs from the first cohort tended to co-occur in the roughly 120 validation repertoires (as a later analysis found).

V was pared by 0 bases and J by 0 bases, with 6 bases between. The CDR3 totals 14 residues. Germline V gene lookup returns CDR1 SGHRS and CDR2 YFSETQ. About this clone: No antigen is known for it.

Assay used: immunoSEQ multiplex PCR; TCRdb lists only in-frame clones, some missing. The sample records 260,000 or so clones, 88% being singletons. This TCR was recovered from a young woman in good health and CMV-seronegative. This sequence joins TRBV5-1 and TRBJ1-2; perhaps TRBD1 as D (6 bases). The sample was PBMCs. CDR3 nucleotide sequence: TGCGCCAGCAGCTTGGAGGGGGCTAACTATGGCTACACCTTC. Amino acid sequence: CASSLEGANYGYTF.